One and the same sample provided the 27 T cell receptor beta chains below, sequenced in a study of post-analysis software for immune sequencing data. The library was made from cDNA and included unique molecular identifiers. In TCRdb, the PCR reads were re-called with MiXCR into one record per CDR3 protein. The sample has 350,000 to 450,000 distinct CDR3 sequences, roughly 35% seen once; the top ten hold under 15%. The study's findings and limits: Roughly five TRBV segments appeared more often in patients than in controls, and TRBV5-6, TRBV5-1 and TRBV20-1 were among these.

These receptors are not linked to any known antigen. Sequencing input: blood. Receptors were obtained from a girl aged 5-17 years with multiple sclerosis.

The V call is TRBV7-2, the J call TRBJ2-3; TRBD2 is a possible D gene (6 bases). Germline CDR1 and CDR2: SGHTA and FQGNSA. The CDR3 consists of 16 residues. V was pared by 4 bases and J by 1 base, with 15 bases between. The chain's CDR3 is CASSSRSGPGTDTQYF. The CDR3 bases are TGTGCCAGCAGCTCCCGTAGCGGTCCTGGCACAGATACGCAGTATTTT.

The rearrangement joins TRBV2 to TRBJ1-1; the D is unclear. Trimming removed 5 bases at V and 4 bases at J, with 14 bases between. In germline, CDR1 is SNHLY, CDR2 FYNNEI. The CDR3 contains 14 residues. CDR3 sequence (DNA): TGTGCCAGCAGTCGAGAGGGAGGTGCCACTGAAGCTTTCTTT. This encodes CASSREGGATEAFF.

This rearrangement joins TRBV10-3 to TRBJ1-2; D call uncertain. Deletions cut 3 bases from V and 1 base from J, with 6 bases between. This CDR3 is 13 amino acids long. Germline loops: CDR1 ENHRY, CDR2 SYGVKD. The CDR3 spells CAISDLGNYGYTF. In DNA form, the CDR3 reads TGTGCCATCAGTGACCTAGGTAACTATGGCTACACCTTC.

J is TRBJ1-4 and V is TRBV4-3; D unclear. Per germline, CDR1 LGHNA and CDR2 YSLEER. There are 15 residues in the CDR3. With 0 bases removed from V and 3 bases from J, the gap between germline ends came to 8 bases. The CDR3 loop is CASSQDGGPNEKLFF. In DNA, the CDR3 is TGCGCCAGCAGCCAAGATGGAGGGCCTAATGAAAAACTGTTTTTT.

This rearrangement joins TRBV24-1 to TRBJ1-1; weak D call: TRBD1 (6 bases). With 8 bases removed from V and 5 bases from J, the gap between germline ends came to 11 bases. The germline gives CDR1 KGHDR, CDR2 SFDVKD. This CDR3 comprises 12 residues. In DNA form, the CDR3 reads TGTGCCACCAAGCGGACAGAGACTGAAGCTTTCTTT. Protein: CATKRTETEAFF.

The chain recombines TRBV12-3 or TRBV12-4 with TRBJ1-1, with D unclear. Trimming removed 3 bases from V and 1 base from J, with 6 bases in between. CDR3 length equals 13 residues. The DNA of the CDR3 is TGTGCCAGCAGTTTTAGTTCGAACACTGAAGCTTTCTTT. It yields the protein CASSFSSNTEAFF.

In this sample, this clonotype turned up a few times. V and J are TRBV21-1 and TRBJ2-7; the table's D call, TRBD1, has no DNA check behind it. TRBV21-1 is listed as a pseudogene. CDR3 length: 17 residues. The CDR3 nucleotides read TGTGCCAGCAGCTCATCCGGGGGCAGTTGCGAACGGTACGAGCAGTACTTC. This encodes CASSSSGGSCERYEQYF.

This sequence joins TRBV12-3 or TRBV12-4 and TRBJ1-1, with D uncertain. Trimming removed 4 bases at V and 0 bases at J, with 9 bases between. The CDR3 runs to 14 residues. This chain's CDR3 is CASSSGVLNTEAFF. Written as DNA, the CDR3 is TGTGCCAGCAGTTCTGGGGTTCTGAACACTGAAGCTTTCTTT.

The table lists this clonotype with a few counts. Here the CDR3 DNA reads TGTGCCAGCAGTGACAGCGGCAATCAGCCCCAGCATTTT. Protein sequence: CASSDSGNQPQHF. The gene calls are TRBV2 and TRBJ1-5; D ambiguous. Trimming took off 3 bases at V and 2 bases at J, with 5 bases between the two ends. The germline V gene has CDR1 SNHLY and CDR2 FYNNEI. The CDR3 is made up of 13 amino acids.

This clonotype was detected a few times. The genes are TRBV12-3 or TRBV12-4 and TRBJ1-6; 12 positions match TRBD1. CDR3 length equals 19 residues. J gave up 9 bases and V 6 bases, and 18 bases lay outside the gene matches. CDR3 region: CASRPGQGALRSVGSPLHF. The CDR3 region has the DNA TGTGCCAGCAGACCGGGACAGGGGGCCCTCCGGTCCGTTGGTTCACCCCTCCACTTT.

The V call is TRBV29-1, the J call TRBJ2-1, with D perhaps TRBD2 (5 bases). The CDR3 is 14 amino acids. Germline CDR1 is SQVTM and CDR2 is ANQGSEA. Trimming took 3 bases from V and 8 from J, leaving 17 bases between them. The CDR3 region is CSVEEPPGFDEQFF. CDR3 nucleotide sequence: TGCAGCGTTGAGGAACCCCCGGGGTTCGATGAGCAGTTCTTC.

The chain links TRBV12-3 or TRBV12-4 to TRBJ2-3, with a tentative D call TRBD2 (5 bases). The CDR3 spans 16 residues. V lost 6 bases and J lost 1, with 17 bases in between. This chain's CDR3 is CASRIRGIRGTDTQYF. Written as DNA, the CDR3 is TGTGCCAGCAGGATCCGGGGTATTAGGGGCACAGATACGCAGTATTTT.

This clonotype has more than one count but fewer than ten. The chain joins TRBV27 to TRBJ2-1; 9 positions match TRBD2. The V segment lost 6 bases and the J segment 4 bases; nucleotides outside the gene matches: 10. Germline CDR1 reads MNHEY; CDR2 reads SMNVEV (reference sequence). The CDR3 extends over 16 amino acids. The CDR3, as DNA: TGTGCCAGCAGGACCCTAGCTAGCGGGGTATACAATGAGCAGTTCTTC. It translates to CASRTLASGVYNEQFF.

This clonotype was seen only a few times. The J gene is TRBJ2-1, the V gene TRBV11-2, with 9 bases matching TRBD1. V was pared by 1 base and J by 0 bases, with 7 bases of the junction left unmatched. CDR3 length: 18 amino acids. Per the germline V gene, CDR1 is SGHAT and CDR2 is FQNNGV. CDR3 sequence: CASSLAQGALSSYNEQFF. The DNA of the CDR3 is TGTGCCAGCAGCTTAGCACAGGGGGCATTATCCTCCTACAATGAGCAGTTCTTC.

The chain is built from TRBV5-1 and TRBJ2-3; 10 bases fit TRBD2. J gave up 2 bases and V 2 bases, and 2 bases lay outside the gene matches. Germline values: CDR1 SGHRS, CDR2 YFSETQ. CDR3 size: 15 residues. The CDR3 DNA follows: TGCGCCAGCAGCTTTAGCGGGGGGCCCACAGATACGCAGTATTTT. Translating gives CASSFSGGPTDTQYF. Drawing the rest from reference TRBV5-1 and TRBJ2-3, the complete variable domain is KAGVTQTPRYLIKTRGQQVTLSCSPISGHRSVSWYQQTPGQGLQFLFEYFSETQRNKGNFPGRFSGRQFSNSRSEMNVSTLELGDSALYLCASSFSGGPTDTQYFGPGTRLTVL.

This chain joins TRBV7-9 and TRBJ2-5; 8 bases line up with TRBD2. Germline V gene lookup returns CDR1 SEHNR and CDR2 FQNEAQ (reference sequence). The CDR3 is 15 amino acids. V lost 5 bases and J lost 1; bases outside the gene matches: 6. The CDR3 DNA sequence: TGTGCCAGCAGCCGGGGGACTAGTGTCCAAGAGACCCAGTACTTC. Residues: CASSRGTSVQETQYF.

This clonotype came up a few times. The chain combines TRBV12-3 or TRBV12-4 with TRBJ2-7; D might be TRBD2 (7 bases). Trimming removed 5 bases at V and 3 bases at J, with 23 bases between. The CDR3 is 17 residues long. The CDR3 spells CASSPGGRLPTYYEQYF. CDR3 in DNA: TGTGCCAGCAGTCCGGGGGGCCGCCTACCGACATACTACGAGCAGTACTTC.

About this clonotype itself: It may be a read error: a sequence one base away is much more abundant. The CDR3 loop is CAGSLEGDIPMGPNQPQHF. CDR3 DNA sequence: TGTGCCGGCAGCTTGGAGGGTGACATTCCTATGGGACCCAATCAGCCCCAGCATTTT. The V call is TRBV5-5, the J call TRBJ1-5; tentative D call: TRBD1 (5 bases). Germline V gene data show CDR1 as SGHKS and CDR2 as YYEKEE (reference sequence). CDR3 length equals 19 residues.

This clonotype was seen a handful of times. The chain couples TRBV7-9 to TRBJ2-7; D uncertain. Trimming took off 0 bases at V and 5 bases at J, with 20 bases between the two ends. Germline CDR1 and CDR2: SEHNR and FQNEAQ (reference sequence). The CDR3 extends over 17 amino acids. CDR3 in DNA: TGTGCCAGCAGCTTAGCGTCCTTGGGAAGAGGTCCGGACGAGCAGTACTTC. As protein: CASSLASLGRGPDEQYF.

This clonotype appeared a few times. The rearrangement uses TRBV7-6 and TRBJ1-2; D is uncertain. V gave up 4 bases and J gave up 6 bases, with 21 bases separating them. Germline V gene sequence: CDR1 SGHVS, CDR2 FNYEAQ. CDR3 size: 16 residues. CDR3 in DNA: TGTGCCAGCAGCTCTAGCCCCACAGTGGCATTGGATGGCTACACCTTC. Translated: CASSSSPTVALDGYTF.

This clonotype was observed a few times. This rearrangement joins TRBV7-2 to TRBJ2-1; D is ambiguous. The CDR3 has 12 amino acids. Germline CDR1 and CDR2: SGHTA and FQGNSA. Trimming took 4 bases from V and 10 from J, leaving 11 bases between them. DNA for the CDR3: TGTGCCAGCAGCTCCGCCACCTACGAGCAGTTCTTC. This encodes CASSSATYEQFF.

On this clonotype: Compared with germline, one end of the junction differs, possibly owing to a read error. This chain connects TRBV5-1 to TRBJ2-7, with 9 positions matching TRBD1. Germline loops: CDR1 SGHRS, CDR2 YFSETQ. There are 14 residues in the CDR3. CDR3 protein: CAGRDGTGNYEQYF. CDR3 bases: TGCGCCGGCAGGGATGGGACAGGGAACTACGAGCAGTACTTC. Full variable domain (remainder filled in from reference TRBV5-1 and TRBJ2-7): KAGVTQTPRYLIKTRGQQVTLSCSPISGHRSVSWYQQTPGQGLQFLFEYFSETQRNKGNFPGRFSGRQFSNSRSEMNVSTLELGDSALYLCAGRDGTGNYEQYFGPGTRLTVT.

This chain joins TRBV7-2 and TRBJ2-3; D possibly matches TRBD1 or TRBD2 (5 bases each). The V and J ends lost 3 bases and 4 bases respectively, with 11 bases between them. The CDR3 extends over 14 amino acids. Germline loops: CDR1 SGHTA, CDR2 FQGNSA. CDR3 amino acids: CASSFRGVADTQYF. DNA of the CDR3: TGTGCCAGCAGCTTTAGAGGGGTGGCAGATACGCAGTATTTT.

A few counts support this clonotype. The chain joins TRBV27 to TRBJ2-7; 8 bases fit TRBD1. Unmatched junction bases numbered 7, after V lost 4 bases and J lost 2 bases. CDR1 and CDR2 from the germline V gene are MNHEY and SMNVEV (reference sequence). The CDR3 runs 15 residues. This CDR3 reads CASSSPGTGAYEQYF. In DNA, the CDR3 is TGTGCCAGCAGTTCTCCCGGGACAGGAGCCTACGAGCAGTACTTC.

This chain joins TRBV7-2 and TRBJ2-7; D might be TRBD2 (6 bases). The V end lost 5 bases, the J end lost 1 base, and 15 bases lay between the germline ends. Germline values: CDR1 SGHTA, CDR2 FQGNSA. The CDR3 has 15 residues. CDR3 sequence: CASSPRAGNSYEQYF. CDR3 coding DNA: TGTGCCAGCAGCCCGCGGGCGGGGAATTCCTACGAGCAGTACTTC.

The V call is TRBV7-6, the J call TRBJ2-1; 12 bases fit TRBD1. Looked up from germline, CDR1 is SGHVS and CDR2 is FNYEAQ. The CDR3 is 20 residues long. Losses at the gene ends were 5 bases for V and 0 bases for J; bases not matched to a gene: 14. The CDR3 sequence is CASSPTGTGGLHFSYNEQFF. In DNA, the CDR3 is TGTGCCAGCAGCCCTACCGGGACAGGGGGCCTTCACTTCTCCTACAATGAGCAGTTCTTC. The full variable domain, rest sourced from reference TRBV7-6 and TRBJ2-1, is GAGVSQSPRYKVTKRGQDVALRCDPISGHVSLYWYRQALGQGPEFLTYFNYEAQQDKSGLPNDRFSAERPEGSISTLTIQRTEQRDSAMYRCASSPTGTGGLHFSYNEQFFGPGTRLTVL.

The chain couples TRBV12-5 to TRBJ2-7, with 8 bases matching TRBD1. Germline loops: CDR1 LGHNT, CDR2 FRNRAP. The CDR3 has 18 amino acids. The V segment lost 0 bases and the J segment 0 bases; nucleotides outside the gene matches: 10. In DNA, the CDR3 is TGTGCTAGTGGTTTGGTATTAAACCGGGACAGGAACTCCTACGAGCAGTACTTC. It yields the protein CASGLVLNRDRNSYEQYF.